The following is a TCR beta chain sequence with its context. The source of the sample is a study of control samples from healthy donors and cancer patients. The V gene end was trimmed by 5 bases and the J gene end by 4 bases; junction bases not matched to a gene: 3. There are 16 residues in the CDR3. From germline, CDR1 is SGHDT and CDR2 YYEEEE. Clones were read by immunoSEQ multiplex PCR, and TCRdb kept only the in-frame ones, dropping some. The data contain 150,000 to 200,000 clones, 94% of them seen just once; the ten biggest clones take up 7.5% to 8.5%. The chain employs TRBV5-6 and TRBJ2-1, with TRBD2 matching over 16 bases. This sequence originates from a woman in her forties in good health. Sequencing was carried out using blood. The CDR3 DNA sequence: TGTGCCAGCAGGGGACTAGCGGGAGGGAAATACAATGAGCAGTTCTTC. Its translation is CASRGLAGGKYNEQFF.